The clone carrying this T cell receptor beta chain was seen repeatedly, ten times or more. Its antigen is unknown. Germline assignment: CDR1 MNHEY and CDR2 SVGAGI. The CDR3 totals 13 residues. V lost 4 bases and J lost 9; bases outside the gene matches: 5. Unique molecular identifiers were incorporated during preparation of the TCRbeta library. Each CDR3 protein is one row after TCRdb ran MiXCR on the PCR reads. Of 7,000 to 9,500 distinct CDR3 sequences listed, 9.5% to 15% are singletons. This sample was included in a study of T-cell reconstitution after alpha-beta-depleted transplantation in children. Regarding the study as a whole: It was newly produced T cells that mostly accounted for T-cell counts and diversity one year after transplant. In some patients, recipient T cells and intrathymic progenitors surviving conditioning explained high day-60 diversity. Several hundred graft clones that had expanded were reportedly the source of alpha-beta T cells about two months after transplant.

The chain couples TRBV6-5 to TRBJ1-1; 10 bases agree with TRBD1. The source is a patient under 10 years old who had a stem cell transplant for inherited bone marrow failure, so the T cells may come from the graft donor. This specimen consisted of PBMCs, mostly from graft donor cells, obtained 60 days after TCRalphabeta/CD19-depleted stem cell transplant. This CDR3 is CASSSTGGIKAFF. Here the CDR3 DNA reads TGTGCCAGCAGTTCGACAGGGGGCATCAAAGCTTTCTTT.